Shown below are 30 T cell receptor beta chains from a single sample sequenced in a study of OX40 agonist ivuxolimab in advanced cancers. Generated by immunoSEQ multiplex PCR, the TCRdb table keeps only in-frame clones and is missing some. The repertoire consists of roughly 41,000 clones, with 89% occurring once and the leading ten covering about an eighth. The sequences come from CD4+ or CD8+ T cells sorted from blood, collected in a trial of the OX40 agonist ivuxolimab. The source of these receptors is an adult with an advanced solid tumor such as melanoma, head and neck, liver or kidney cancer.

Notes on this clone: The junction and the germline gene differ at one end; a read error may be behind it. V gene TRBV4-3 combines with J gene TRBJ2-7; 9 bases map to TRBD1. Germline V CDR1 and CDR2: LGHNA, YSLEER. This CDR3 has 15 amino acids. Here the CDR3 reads CASSQDRGFGYEQHF. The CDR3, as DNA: TGCGCCAGCAGCCAGGACAGGGGATTTGGCTACGAGCAGCACTTC.

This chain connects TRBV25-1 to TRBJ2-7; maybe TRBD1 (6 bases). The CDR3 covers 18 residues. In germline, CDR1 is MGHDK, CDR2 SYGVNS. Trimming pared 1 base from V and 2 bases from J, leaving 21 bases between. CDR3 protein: CASSECRTAIIEPYEQYF. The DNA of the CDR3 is TGTGCCAGCAGTGAATGCAGGACAGCTATCATCGAGCCCTACGAGCAGTACTTC.

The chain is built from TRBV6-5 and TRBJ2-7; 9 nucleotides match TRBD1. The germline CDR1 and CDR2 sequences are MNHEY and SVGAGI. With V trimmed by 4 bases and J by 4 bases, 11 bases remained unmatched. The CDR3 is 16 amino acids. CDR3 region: CASSFVVQGAQYEQYF. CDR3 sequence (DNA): TGTGCCAGCAGTTTCGTCGTACAGGGGGCGCAGTACGAGCAGTACTTC.

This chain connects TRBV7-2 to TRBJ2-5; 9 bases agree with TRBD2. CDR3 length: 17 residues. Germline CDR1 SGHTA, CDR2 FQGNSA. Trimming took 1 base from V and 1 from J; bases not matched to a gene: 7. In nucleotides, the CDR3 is TGTGCCAGCAGCTTAGAGCTAAGCGGGGGGCCCCAAGAGACCCAGTACTTC. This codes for CASSLELSGGPQETQYF.

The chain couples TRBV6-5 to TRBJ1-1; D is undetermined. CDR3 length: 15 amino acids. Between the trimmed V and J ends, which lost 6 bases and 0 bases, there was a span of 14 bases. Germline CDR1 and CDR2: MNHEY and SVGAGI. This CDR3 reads CASRENGNMNTEAFF. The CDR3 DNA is TGTGCCAGCAGGGAGAACGGAAACATGAACACTGAAGCTTTCTTT.

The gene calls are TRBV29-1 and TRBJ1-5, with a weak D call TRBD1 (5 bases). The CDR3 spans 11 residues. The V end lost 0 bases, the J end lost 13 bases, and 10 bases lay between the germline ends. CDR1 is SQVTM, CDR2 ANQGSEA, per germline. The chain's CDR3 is CSVEDRGGQHF. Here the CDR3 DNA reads TGCAGCGTTGAAGATCGGGGGGGACAGCATTTT.

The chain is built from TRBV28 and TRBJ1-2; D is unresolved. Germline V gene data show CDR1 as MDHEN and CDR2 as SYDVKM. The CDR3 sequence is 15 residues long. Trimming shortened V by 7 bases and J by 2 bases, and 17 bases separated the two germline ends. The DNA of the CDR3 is TGTGCCAGCACCCGGCCGGCTGGGTCGAACTATGGCTACACCTTC. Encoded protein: CASTRPAGSNYGYTF.

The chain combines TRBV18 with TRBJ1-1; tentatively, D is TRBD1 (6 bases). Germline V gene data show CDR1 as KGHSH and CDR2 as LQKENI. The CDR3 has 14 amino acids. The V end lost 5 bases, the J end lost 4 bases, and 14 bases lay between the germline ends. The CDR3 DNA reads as TGTGCCAGCTCATCACAGGGATCAGCCACTGAAGCTTTCTTT. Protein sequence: CASSSQGSATEAFF.

The CDR3 loop is CASSLPGEQYF. The CDR3 DNA reads as TGTGCCAGCAGCTTACCAGGCGAGCAGTACTTC. This chain uses TRBV11-2 with TRBJ2-7; no clear D gene. The germline gives CDR1 SGHAT, CDR2 FQNNGV. This CDR3 is built from 11 residues. Trimming removed 2 bases from V and 6 bases from J, with 5 bases in between.

The CDR3 DNA follows: TGTGCCAGCAGCTTGAAGGCTCCGGGACCGATCCTCTACGAGCAGTACTTC. It translates to CASSLKAPGPILYEQYF. This chain links TRBV5-6 with TRBJ2-7; TRBD1 or TRBD2 may be the D gene (5 bases each). Germline V gene lookup returns CDR1 SGHDT and CDR2 YYEEEE. This CDR3 contains 17 residues. Trimming pared 1 base from V and 3 bases from J, leaving 20 bases between.

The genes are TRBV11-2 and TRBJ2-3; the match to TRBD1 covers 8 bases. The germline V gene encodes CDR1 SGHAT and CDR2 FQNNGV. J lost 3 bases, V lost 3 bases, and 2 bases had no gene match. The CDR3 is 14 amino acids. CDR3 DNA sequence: TGTGCCAGCAGCTTGACAGGGGAGACAGATACGCAGTATTTT. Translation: CASSLTGETDTQYF.

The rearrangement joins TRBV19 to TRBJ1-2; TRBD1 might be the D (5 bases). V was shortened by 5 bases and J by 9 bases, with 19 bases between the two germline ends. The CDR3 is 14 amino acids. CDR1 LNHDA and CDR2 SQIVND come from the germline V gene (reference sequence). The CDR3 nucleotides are TGTGCCAGTAGTTCCCCGGGACGGCGCTTTAGCTACACCTTC. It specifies CASSSPGRRFSYTF.

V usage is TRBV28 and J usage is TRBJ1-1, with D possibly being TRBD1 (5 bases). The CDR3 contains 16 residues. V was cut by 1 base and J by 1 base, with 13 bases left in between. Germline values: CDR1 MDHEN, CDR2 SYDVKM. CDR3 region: CASSLYSRGRNTEAFF. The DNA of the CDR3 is TGTGCCAGCAGTTTATATTCAAGGGGCCGGAACACTGAAGCTTTCTTT. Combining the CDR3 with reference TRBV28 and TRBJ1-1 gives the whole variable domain DVKVTQSSRYLVKRTGEKVFLECVQDMDHENMFWYRQDPGLGLRLIYFSYDVKMKEKGDIPEGYSVSREKKERFSLILESASTNQTSMYLCASSLYSRGRNTEAFFGQGTRLTVV.

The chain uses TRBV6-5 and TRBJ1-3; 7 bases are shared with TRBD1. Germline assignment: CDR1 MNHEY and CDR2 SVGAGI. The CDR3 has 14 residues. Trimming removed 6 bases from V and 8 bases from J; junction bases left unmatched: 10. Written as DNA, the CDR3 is TGTGCCAGCAGGGGGGCGACAGGGAGATACACCATATATTTT. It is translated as CASRGATGRYTIYF.

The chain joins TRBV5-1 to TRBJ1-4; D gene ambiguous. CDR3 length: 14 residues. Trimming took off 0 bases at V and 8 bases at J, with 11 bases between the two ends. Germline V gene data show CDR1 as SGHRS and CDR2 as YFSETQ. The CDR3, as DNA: TGCGCCAGCAGCTTGGAAGGGTTAGGGGAAAAACTGTTTTTT. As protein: CASSLEGLGEKLFF.

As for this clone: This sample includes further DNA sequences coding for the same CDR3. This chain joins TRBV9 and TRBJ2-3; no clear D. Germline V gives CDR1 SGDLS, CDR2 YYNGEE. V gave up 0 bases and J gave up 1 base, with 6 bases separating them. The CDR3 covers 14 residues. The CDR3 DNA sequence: TGTGCCAGCAGCGTAGTAAGCGGCACAGATACGCAGTATTTT. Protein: CASSVVSGTDTQYF. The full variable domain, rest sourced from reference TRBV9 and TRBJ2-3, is DSGVTQTPKHLITATGQRVTLRCSPRSGDLSVYWYQQSLDQGLQFLIQYYNGEERAKGNILERFSAQQFPDLHSELNLSSLELGDSALYFCASSVVSGTDTQYFGPGTRLTVL.

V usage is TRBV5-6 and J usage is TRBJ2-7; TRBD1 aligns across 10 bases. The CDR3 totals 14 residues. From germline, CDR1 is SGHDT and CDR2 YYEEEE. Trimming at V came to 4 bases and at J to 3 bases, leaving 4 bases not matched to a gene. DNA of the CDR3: TGTGCCAGCAGCCAGGGGACAGGGGACTACGAGCAGTACTTC. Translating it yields CASSQGTGDYEQYF.

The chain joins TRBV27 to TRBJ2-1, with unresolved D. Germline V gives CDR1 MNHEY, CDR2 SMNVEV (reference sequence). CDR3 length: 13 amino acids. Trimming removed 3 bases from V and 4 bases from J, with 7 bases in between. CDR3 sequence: CASSFGPYNEQFF. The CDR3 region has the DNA TGTGCCAGCAGTTTTGGGCCTTACAATGAGCAGTTCTTC.

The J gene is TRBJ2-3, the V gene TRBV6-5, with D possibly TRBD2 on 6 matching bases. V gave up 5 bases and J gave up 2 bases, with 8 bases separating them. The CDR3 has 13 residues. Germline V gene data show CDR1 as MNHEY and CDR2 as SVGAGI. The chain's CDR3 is CASSLAYTDTQYF. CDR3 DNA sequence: TGTGCCAGCAGTCTAGCGTACACAGATACGCAGTATTTT.

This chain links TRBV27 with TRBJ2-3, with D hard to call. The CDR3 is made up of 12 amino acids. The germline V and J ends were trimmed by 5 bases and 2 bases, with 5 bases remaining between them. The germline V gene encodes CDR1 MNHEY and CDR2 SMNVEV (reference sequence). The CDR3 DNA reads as TGTGCCAGCAGTGGGGACACAGATACGCAGTATTTT. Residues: CASSGDTDTQYF.

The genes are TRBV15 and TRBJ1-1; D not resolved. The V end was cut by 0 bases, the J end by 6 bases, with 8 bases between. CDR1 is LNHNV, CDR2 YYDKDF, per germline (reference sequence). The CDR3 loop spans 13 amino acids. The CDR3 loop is CATSRDLQSEAFF. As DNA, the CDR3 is TGTGCCACCAGCAGAGATCTGCAGTCTGAAGCTTTCTTT. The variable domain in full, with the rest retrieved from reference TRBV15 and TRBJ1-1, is DAMVIQNPRYQVTQFGKPVTLSCSQTLNHNVMYWYQQKSSQAPKLLFHYYDKDFNNEADTPDNFQSRRPNTSFCFLDIRSPGLGDTAMYLCATSRDLQSEAFFGQGTRLTVV.

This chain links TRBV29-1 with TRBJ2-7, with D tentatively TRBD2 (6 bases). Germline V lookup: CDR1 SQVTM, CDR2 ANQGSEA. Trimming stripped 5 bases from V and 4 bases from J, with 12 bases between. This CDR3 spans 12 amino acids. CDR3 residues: CSVLGRTYEQYF. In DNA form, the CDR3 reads TGCAGCGTTTTGGGGAGGACGTACGAGCAGTACTTC.

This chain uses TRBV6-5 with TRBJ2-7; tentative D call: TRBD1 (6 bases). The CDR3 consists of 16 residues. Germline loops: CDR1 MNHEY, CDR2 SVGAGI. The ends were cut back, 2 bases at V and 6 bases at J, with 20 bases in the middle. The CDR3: CASSYGKQGFLREQYF. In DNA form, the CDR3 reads TGTGCCAGCAGTTACGGAAAACAGGGTTTTCTACGCGAGCAGTACTTC.

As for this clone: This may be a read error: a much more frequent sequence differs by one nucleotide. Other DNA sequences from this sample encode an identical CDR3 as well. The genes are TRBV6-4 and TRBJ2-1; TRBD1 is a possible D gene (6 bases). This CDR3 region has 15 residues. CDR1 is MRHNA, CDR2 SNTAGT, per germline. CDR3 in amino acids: CASSDGTNSYNEQFF. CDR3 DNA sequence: TGTGCCAGCAGTGACGGGACAAACTCCTACAATGAGCAATTCTTC.

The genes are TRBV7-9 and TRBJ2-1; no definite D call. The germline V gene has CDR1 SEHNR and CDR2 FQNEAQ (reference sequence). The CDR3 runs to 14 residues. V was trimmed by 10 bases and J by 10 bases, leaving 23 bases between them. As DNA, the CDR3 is TGTGCCACCCTGCCTAGGTACGGTGTCAGAGAGCAGTTCTTC. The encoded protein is CATLPRYGVREQFF.

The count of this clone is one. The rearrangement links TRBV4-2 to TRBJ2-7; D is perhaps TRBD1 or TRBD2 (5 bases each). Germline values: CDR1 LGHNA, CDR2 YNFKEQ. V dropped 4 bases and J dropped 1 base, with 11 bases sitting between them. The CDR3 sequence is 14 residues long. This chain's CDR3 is CASSPYGGSYEQYF. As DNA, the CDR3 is TGTGCCAGCAGCCCCTATGGGGGTTCCTACGAGCAGTACTTC.

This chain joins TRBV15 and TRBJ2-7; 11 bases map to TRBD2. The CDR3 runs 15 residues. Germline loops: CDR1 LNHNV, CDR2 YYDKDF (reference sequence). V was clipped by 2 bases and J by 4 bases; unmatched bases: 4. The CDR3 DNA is TGTGCCACCAGCAGAACTAGCGGGAGATTGTACGAGCAGTACTTC. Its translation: CATSRTSGRLYEQYF.

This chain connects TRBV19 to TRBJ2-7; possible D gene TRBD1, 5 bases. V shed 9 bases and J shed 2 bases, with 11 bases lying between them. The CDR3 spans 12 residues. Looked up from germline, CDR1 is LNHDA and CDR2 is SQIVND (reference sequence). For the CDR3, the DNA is TGTGCCAGGGCAGGGCCCCCCTACGAGCAGTACTTC. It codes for CARAGPPYEQYF.

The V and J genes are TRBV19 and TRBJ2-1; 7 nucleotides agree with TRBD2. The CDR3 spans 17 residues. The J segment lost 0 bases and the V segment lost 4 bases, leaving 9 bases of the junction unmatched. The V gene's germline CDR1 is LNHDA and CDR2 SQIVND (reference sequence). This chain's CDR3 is CASSTSTAGSSYNEQFF. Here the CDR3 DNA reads TGTGCCAGTAGTACCTCCACAGCGGGAAGCTCCTACAATGAGCAGTTCTTC.

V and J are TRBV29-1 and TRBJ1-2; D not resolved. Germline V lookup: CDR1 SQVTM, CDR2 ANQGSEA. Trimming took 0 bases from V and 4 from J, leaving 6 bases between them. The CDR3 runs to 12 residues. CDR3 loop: CSVEESSYGYTF. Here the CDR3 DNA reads TGCAGCGTTGAAGAATCCAGCTATGGCTACACCTTC. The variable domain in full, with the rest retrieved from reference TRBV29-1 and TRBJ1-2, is SAVISQKPSRDICQRGTSLTIQCQVDSQVTMMFWYRQQPGQSLTLIATANQGSEATYESGFVIDKFPISRPNLTFSTLTVSNMSPEDSSIYLCSVEESSYGYTFGSGTRLTVV.